These T cell receptor beta chains were read from a single sample in a study of response to subunit inactivated influenza vaccine. TCRdb re-analysed the RT-PCR reads in MiXCR, keeping a single row per CDR3 protein. The data hold 600,000 to 850,000 distinct CDR3 sequences, with approximately 14% observed a single time. Sequencing was performed on PBMCs from blood, taken less than 15 days before vaccination. The receptor source for this set is a man aged 50-59 years who received an inactivated influenza vaccine. Each CDR3 is given with its conserved first and last residue. The D gene is left open where the match is weak. Some rows mark clone size as missing; the rest say once, few, many or name a class of expanded clone.

NA	TRBV7-9	TRBJ2-1	NA	CASSFGGGRDNEQFF	TGTGCCAGCAGCTTCGGAGGGGGGAGGGACAATGAGCAGTTCTTC
NA	TRBV7-8	TRBJ2-7	few	CASSLGWDRSYEQYF	TGTGCCAGCAGCTTAGGGTGGGACCGCTCCTACGAGCAGTACTTC
NA	TRBV4-1	TRBJ1-2	many	CASSQEGAVTSGYTF	TGCGCCAGCAGCCAAGAGGGTGCGGTAACGAGTGGCTACACCTTC
NA	TRBV7-2	TRBJ2-5	NA	CASSLARWQETQYF	TGTGCCAGCAGCTTAGCACGTTGGCAGGAGACCCAGTACTTC
NA	TRBV12-3/TRBV12-4	TRBJ2-3	NA	CASSRELAWDTQYF	TGTGCCAGCAGCCGGGAGTTGGCTTGGGATACGCAGTATTTT
NA	TRBV7-8	TRBJ2-7	NA	CASSLEGEYSSARWEQYF	TGTGCCAGCAGCTTAGAGGGGGAGTACAGTTCAGCCCGCTGGGAGCAGTACTTC
TRBD2	TRBV6-2/TRBV6-3	TRBJ2-7	NA	CAPRRGNSYEQYF	TGTGCCCCCAGGCGGGGGAACTCCTACGAGCAGTACTTC
NA	TRBV7-3	TRBJ2-7	many	CASSPAGGSSYEQYF	TGTGCCAGCAGCCCCGCCGGGGGCAGCTCCTACGAGCAGTACTTC
NA	TRBV6-2/TRBV6-3	TRBJ2-5	many	CASSYPLVAGTVETQYF	TGTGCCAGCAGTTACCCCCTAGTGGCAGGGACGGTGGAGACCCAGTACTTC
TRBD2	TRBV28	TRBJ2-7	NA	CASSDPGGDEQYF	TGTGCCAGCAGCGACCCGGGAGGGGACGAGCAGTACTTC
TRBD2	TRBV24-1	TRBJ2-7	few	CATSDTTGTQGLARQYF	TGTGCCACCAGTGATACAACCGGGACACAAGGACTAGCACGGCAGTACTTC
NA	TRBV6-1	TRBJ2-2	NA	CASSVLPTGPSGELFF	TGTGCCAGCAGTGTCCTCCCGACAGGTCCGTCCGGGGAGCTGTTTTTT
NA	TRBV7-9	TRBJ2-1	many	CASSLGSAYNEQFF	TGTGCCAGCAGCTTAGGATCAGCCTACAATGAGCAGTTCTTC
NA	TRBV7-9	TRBJ2-1	NA	CASSSGELYNEQFF	TGTGCCAGCAGCTCGGGGGAGCTCTACAATGAGCAGTTCTTC
NA	TRBV20-1	TRBJ2-5	many	CSARDGRETQYF	TGCAGTGCTAGAGATGGGAGGGAGACCCAGTACTTC
TRBD1	TRBV15	TRBJ2-1	NA	CATSRRGQGEGSSYNEQFF	TGTGCCACCAGCAGACGGGGACAGGGGGAAGGGAGCTCCTACAATGAGCAGTTCTTC
NA	TRBV4-1	TRBJ2-7	many	CASSHTQGFGYEQYF	TGCGCCAGCAGCCACACCCAGGGCTTTGGCTACGAGCAGTACTTC